The sample holds many counts of the clone carrying this T cell receptor beta chain. Its target is not known. In the library, individual cDNA molecules carried attached unique molecular identifiers. Each CDR3 protein gets one entry after TCRdb re-called the 5' RACE reads with MiXCR. The data contain about 20,000 distinct CDR3 sequences, less than 4.5% of them singletons. Germline V gene lookup returns CDR1 SNHLY and CDR2 FYNNEI. J gave up 2 bases and V 7 bases, and 2 bases lay outside the gene matches. The CDR3 is 14 residues long. These data originate in a study of early T cells in non-severe SARS-CoV-2 infection. Study at large: With bulk RNA from unsorted whole blood as input, sequencing yielded unpaired chains. General study findings and limits: Private and CD4 specificities were missed by VDJdb matching, which favored anti-spike CD8 responses.

Sequenced sample: whole blood. The V gene is TRBV2, the J gene TRBJ2-6; 7 bases are a match to TRBD2. The clonotype originates from an adult who was a healthcare worker with PCR-confirmed SARS-CoV-2 infection or an uninfected control (not recorded which). CDR3 sequence (DNA): TGTGCCAGCACGGGGGGAGCTGGGGCCAACGTCCTGACTTTC. It encodes CASTGGAGANVLTF. Variable domain in full (rest from reference TRBV2 and TRBJ2-6): EPEVTQTPSHQVTQMGQEVILRCVPISNHLYFYWYRQILGQKVEFLVSFYNNEISEKSEIFDDQFSVERPDGSNFTLKIRSTKLEDSAMYFCASTGGAGANVLTFGAGSRLTVL.